Listed below are T cell receptor beta chains from one sample, sequenced in a study of Graves' ophthalmopathy and Graves' hyperthyroidism. TCRdb re-derived calls from the multiplex PCR reads in MiXCR, one entry per CDR3 protein. The sample lists a few hundred thousand distinct CDR3 sequences; roughly a sixth were seen once. The sample comprised peripheral blood. These receptors were obtained from an adult man with Graves' ophthalmopathy. Both conserved end residues are part of each CDR3. The D gene is left open where the match is weak. Not all rows give a size; the values are once, few, many and, for expanded clones, a class.

d_gene	abundance	v_gene	j_gene	CDR3aa	CDR3nt
-	many	TRBV28	TRBJ1-1	CASIGVWTEAFF	TGTGCCAGCATTGGGGTTTGGACTGAAGCTTTCTTT
-	many	TRBV6-1	TRBJ1-5	CASSEGTRTNQPQHF	TGTGCCAGCAGTGAAGGGACTCGTACCAATCAGCCCCAGCATTTT
-	many	TRBV6-4	TRBJ1-1	CASSDSPGWQGRGGTEAFF	TGTGCCAGCAGTGACTCGCCCGGGTGGCAGGGAAGGGGCGGCACTGAAGCTTTCTTT
TRBD1	-	TRBV12-3/TRBV12-4	TRBJ1-1	CASGPGTVTEAFF	TGTGCCAGCGGTCCAGGGACAGTGACTGAAGCTTTCTTT
-	-	TRBV30	TRBJ1-2	CALNTGHGYIF	TGTGCCTTGAACACAGGGCATGGCTACATCTTC
-	-	TRBV6-1	TRBJ1-2	CASSDIQNYGYTF	TGTGCCAGCAGTGATATACAGAACTATGGCTACACCTTC
-	many	TRBV10-2	TRBJ2-7	CASSERSFEQYF	TGCGCCAGCAGTGAGCGTAGTTTCGAGCAGTACTTC
TRBD2	few	TRBV28	TRBJ2-5	CARGLAGYKETQYF	TGTGCCAGGGGGCTAGCGGGTTATAAAGAGACCCAGTACTTC
-	-	TRBV12-3/TRBV12-4	TRBJ1-1	CASSSSVRVEAFF	TGTGCCAGCAGTTCCTCCGTAAGAGTTGAAGCTTTCTTT
-	many	TRBV5-1	TRBJ2-7	CASSHSGQPYEQYF	TGCGCCAGCAGCCATTCCGGACAACCCTACGAGCAGTACTTC
-	-	TRBV4-2	TRBJ1-1	CASSQAAGRNTEAFF	TGTGCCAGCAGCCAAGCCGCAGGGCGGAACACTGAAGCTTTCTTT
-	many	TRBV28	TRBJ2-5	CASSLRAAQETQYF	TGTGCCAGCAGTTTACGGGCCGCTCAAGAGACCCAGTACTTC
-	many	TRBV6-2/TRBV6-3	TRBJ1-2	CASSYATSYGYTF	TGTGCCAGCAGTTATGCCACTTCGTATGGCTACACCTTC
-	many	TRBV6-2/TRBV6-3	TRBJ2-7	CASSYGGGGGEQYF	TGTGCCAGCAGTTACGGAGGAGGGGGAGGAGAGCAGTACTTC
-	many	TRBV15	TRBJ2-6	CATSRRAGTPSSGANVLTF	TGTGCCACCAGCAGACGCGCCGGGACTCCAAGCTCTGGGGCCAACGTCCTGACTTTC
-	many	TRBV20-1	TRBJ2-7	CSARDPTTISSYEQYF	TGCAGTGCTAGAGACCCCACGACCATAAGCTCCTACGAGCAGTACTTC
-	many	TRBV6-2/TRBV6-3	TRBJ2-7	CASSGPSPSYEQYF	TGTGCCAGCAGTGGTCCGTCCCCTTCCTACGAGCAGTACTTC
TRBD2	many	TRBV6-2/TRBV6-3	TRBJ2-5	CASSSTLADQETQYF	TGTGCCAGCAGTTCAACCCTAGCGGATCAAGAGACCCAGTACTTC
-	many	TRBV6-5	TRBJ1-1	CASSYSNRANTEAFF	TGTGCCAGCAGTTACTCGAACAGGGCAAACACTGAAGCTTTCTTT
-	-	TRBV13	TRBJ2-5	CASSFERGAGGTQYF	TGTGCCAGCAGCTTTGAACGGGGGGCCGGCGGGACCCAGTACTTC
TRBD2	many	TRBV6-2/TRBV6-3	TRBJ2-7	CASSPSGGGPSYEQYF	TGTGCCAGCAGTCCGAGCGGGGGGGGACCCTCCTACGAGCAGTACTTC
-	-	TRBV3-1	TRBJ2-2	CASSHLSGPTGELFF	TGTGCCAGCAGCCATCTTAGCGGACCCACCGGGGAGCTGTTTTTT
-	-	TRBV6-1	TRBJ1-5	CASSEPGVGSQPQHF	TGTGCCAGCAGTGAGCCGGGTGTGGGGTCTCAGCCCCAGCATTTT
TRBD1	many	TRBV6-1	TRBJ1-1	CASSERTGGTEAFF	TGTGCCAGCAGTGAAAGGACAGGGGGAACTGAAGCTTTCTTT
TRBD1	many	TRBV30	TRBJ2-7	CAWSVVDRTYEQYF	TGTGCCTGGAGTGTGGTGGACAGGACCTACGAGCAGTACTTC
-	once	TRBV19	TRBJ1-2	CAIRTADYGYTF	TGTGCCATTCGGACCGCGGACTATGGCTACACCTTC
-	-	TRBV10-3	TRBJ1-6	CAISPGILYNSPLHF	TGTGCCATCAGTCCAGGGATCCTATATAATTCACCCCTCCACTTT
TRBD1	many	TRBV12-3/TRBV12-4	TRBJ2-5	CASTQGGRGLPRETQYF	TGTGCCAGCACCCAGGGAGGCAGGGGGCTCCCCCGAGAGACCCAGTACTTC
TRBD1	-	TRBV29-1	TRBJ1-1	CSARQGGYTEAFF	TGCAGCGCTAGACAGGGAGGTTACACTGAAGCTTTCTTT